The 28 T cell receptor beta chains given below trace back to one sample, sequenced in a study of control samples from healthy donors and cancer patients. Sequencing used immunoSEQ multiplex PCR; TCRdb keeps in-frame clones, though not all of them. The sample totals about 210,000 clones. The sample consisted of blood. The receptors here all came from a woman in her 30s in good health.

The V and J genes are TRBV10-2 and TRBJ2-1; the match to TRBD2 covers 12 bases. The germline V gene encodes CDR1 WSHSY and CDR2 SAAADI. The V gene end was trimmed by 6 bases and the J gene end by 7 bases; junction bases not matched to a gene: 1. This CDR3 contains 13 residues. The chain's CDR3 is CASRLAGGNEQFF. The DNA of the CDR3 is TGCGCCAGCAGACTAGCGGGGGGAAATGAGCAGTTCTTC.

CDR3 coding DNA: TGCGCCAGCAGCTTGGCTTGGACAGCCTACGAGCAGTACTTC. Amino acids: CASSLAWTAYEQYF. The chain recombines TRBV5-1 with TRBJ2-7; D perhaps matches TRBD1 (6 bases). Germline-derived CDR1 and CDR2 are SGHRS and YFSETQ. CDR3 length equals 14 residues. V lost 0 bases and J lost 2, with 9 bases in between.

The J gene is TRBJ1-1, the V gene TRBV5-6, with unresolved D. CDR3 length: 12 amino acids. Trimming took 5 bases from V and 1 from J, leaving 6 bases between them. In germline, CDR1 is SGHDT, CDR2 YYEEEE. The chain's CDR3 is CASSLTNTEAFF. CDR3 bases: TGTGCCAGCAGTTTAACGAACACTGAAGCTTTCTTT. Supplemented by reference TRBV5-6 and TRBJ1-1, the full variable domain reads DAGVTQSPTHLIKTRGQQVTLRCSPKSGHDTVSWYQQALGQGPQFIFQYYEEEERQRGNFPDRFSGHQFPNYSSELNVNALLLGDSALYLCASSLTNTEAFFGQGTRLTVV.

This chain connects TRBV12-3 or TRBV12-4 to TRBJ2-7; D is tentatively TRBD1 or TRBD2 (6 bases each). There are 12 residues in the CDR3. Trimming shortened V by 4 bases and J by 4 bases, and 8 bases separated the two germline ends. The CDR3 coding sequence is TGTGCCAGCAGTTGGGGGGCTTACGAGCAGTACTTC. It codes for CASSWGAYEQYF.

The chain carries TRBV5-6 and TRBJ2-7; D not resolved. Germline CDR1 and CDR2: SGHDT and YYEEEE. The CDR3 length is 15 residues. Trimming shortened V by 0 bases and J by 0 bases, and 10 bases separated the two germline ends. The CDR3 reads CASSLGHLSSYEQYF. CDR3 in DNA: TGTGCCAGCAGCTTGGGACACTTGAGCTCCTACGAGCAGTACTTC.

CDR3 loop: CASSLEARVSQPQHF. CDR3 in DNA: TGTGCCAGCAGCTTAGAAGCTAGGGTTAGCCAGCCCCAGCATTTT. The chain links TRBV7-2 to TRBJ1-5; D unresolved. CDR1 and CDR2 from the germline V gene are SGHTA and FQGNSA. With 1 base removed from V and 7 bases from J, the gap between germline ends came to 14 bases. The CDR3 runs to 15 residues.

V and J are TRBV28 and TRBJ2-1, with TRBD1 matching 7 bases. The J segment lost 2 bases and the V segment lost 3 bases, leaving 7 bases of the junction unmatched. Germline V gives CDR1 MDHEN, CDR2 SYDVKM. The length of the CDR3 is 16 residues. The CDR3 DNA is TGTGCCAGCAGTTTTATAAGAGACAGGGCCTACAATGAGCAGTTCTTC. Protein sequence: CASSFIRDRAYNEQFF.

This chain uses TRBV7-9 with TRBJ2-7; 12 nucleotides align to TRBD2. There are 17 residues in the CDR3. The germline gives CDR1 SEHNR, CDR2 FQNEAQ (reference sequence). V shed 5 bases, J shed 0 bases, and the junction held 8 bases outside the gene matches. The CDR3 here is CASSPTSGGSHSYEQYF. The CDR3 bases are TGTGCCAGCAGCCCAACTAGCGGGGGGTCCCACTCCTACGAGCAGTACTTC.

On this clone itself: Compared with germline, one end of the junction differs, possibly owing to a read error. The chain combines TRBV28 with TRBJ2-7, with 7 positions matching TRBD1. The CDR3 covers 12 residues. Looked up from germline, CDR1 is MDHEN and CDR2 is SYDVKM. CDR3 sequence: CASSFGSLQGNF. In DNA, the CDR3 is TGTGCCAGCAGTTTTGGGTCCCTACAGGGGAACTTC.

The chain carries TRBV28 and TRBJ2-3; D not resolved. V lost 3 bases, J lost 0 bases, and 13 bases lay in between. Germline CDR1 reads MDHEN; CDR2 reads SYDVKM. The CDR3 length is 16 residues. CDR3 region: CASSLVGRLSTDTQYF. The CDR3 DNA sequence: TGTGCCAGCAGTTTGGTAGGAAGATTAAGCACAGATACGCAGTATTTT.

This chain uses TRBV28 with TRBJ1-1; TRBD1 matches 7 bases. V gave up 3 bases and J gave up 0 bases; unmatched junction bases: 4. Germline values: CDR1 MDHEN, CDR2 SYDVKM. The CDR3 is 15 residues long. CDR3 residues: CASSFRGPMNTEAFF. The CDR3 DNA is TGTGCCAGCAGTTTTAGGGGGCCCATGAACACTGAAGCTTTCTTT. Supplemented by reference TRBV28 and TRBJ1-1, the full variable domain reads DVKVTQSSRYLVKRTGEKVFLECVQDMDHENMFWYRQDPGLGLRLIYFSYDVKMKEKGDIPEGYSVSREKKERFSLILESASTNQTSMYLCASSFRGPMNTEAFFGQGTRLTVV.

The chain links TRBV12-3 or TRBV12-4 to TRBJ1-1; D uncertain. The V gene lost 2 bases and the J gene lost 1 base, with 5 bases spanning the gap. This CDR3 is built from 13 residues. The CDR3 reads CASSLLRNTEAFF. In DNA form, the CDR3 reads TGTGCCAGCAGTTTACTCAGGAACACTGAAGCTTTCTTT.

CDR3 coding DNA: TGTGCCAGTAGTATATTGAAACCGCCATATGGCTACACCTTC. Translated, it gives CASSILKPPYGYTF. The gene calls are TRBV19 and TRBJ1-2; D ambiguous. V was trimmed by 2 bases and J by 5 bases, leaving 12 bases between them. The germline CDR1 and CDR2 sequences are LNHDA and SQIVND (reference sequence). CDR3 size: 14 residues.

This chain connects TRBV19 to TRBJ2-3, with D hard to call. Germline CDR1 LNHDA, CDR2 SQIVND (reference sequence). Trimming took 7 bases from V and 4 from J, leaving 15 bases between them. This CDR3 region has 14 residues. Written as DNA, the CDR3 is TGTGCCAGTAAGTGGAGCGCAAGCTCAGATACGCAGTATTTT. Protein product: CASKWSASSDTQYF.

The chain employs TRBV30 and TRBJ1-6, with TRBD1 identical over 10 bases. V lost 3 bases to trimming and J lost 10 bases; unmatched junction nucleotides: 3. This CDR3 contains 13 residues. The V gene's germline CDR1 is GTSNPN and CDR2 SVGIG (reference sequence). The chain's CDR3 is CAWRGTGVSPLHF. DNA for the CDR3: TGTGCCTGGAGGGGGACAGGGGTGTCACCCCTCCACTTT.

The chain joins TRBV5-6 to TRBJ1-4; D is uncertain. The CDR3 is 13 amino acids. V lost 1 base and J lost 4, with 5 bases in between. Germline CDR1 is SGHDT and CDR2 is YYEEEE. For the CDR3, the DNA is TGTGCCAGCAGCTTGTCTATTAATGAAAAACTGTTTTTT. The encoded protein is CASSLSINEKLFF.

This chain links TRBV6-1 with TRBJ1-3; 7 bases fit TRBD1. The CDR3 totals 17 residues. Trimming at V came to 1 base and at J to 9 bases, leaving 15 bases not matched to a gene. Germline V CDR1 and CDR2: MNHNS, SASEGT. The CDR3 sequence: CASSEVRGRLLGVTIYF. The CDR3 DNA reads as TGTGCCAGCAGTGAAGTGAGGGGGCGCCTGTTAGGGGTCACCATATATTTT.

This chain uses TRBV29-1 with TRBJ1-2; 7 bases line up with TRBD1. From germline, CDR1 is SQVTM and CDR2 ANQGSEA. V lost 7 bases and J lost 8; bases outside the gene matches: 10. The CDR3 has 12 amino acids. CDR3 protein: CSALDRVGGYTF. DNA of the CDR3: TGCAGCGCCTTAGACAGGGTGGGAGGCTACACCTTC.

The V and J genes are TRBV28 and TRBJ1-3; D ambiguous. CDR1 and CDR2 from the germline V gene are MDHEN and SYDVKM. The CDR3 runs 13 residues. In DNA, the CDR3 is TGTGCATCGTGGGGTATAGTAGAAAACACCATATATTTT. Amino acid sequence: CASWGIVENTIYF.

V gene TRBV13 combines with J gene TRBJ2-7, with D perhaps TRBD1 or TRBD2 (6 bases each). There are 16 residues in the CDR3. V was cut by 2 bases and J by 6 bases, with 20 bases left in between. Germline loops: CDR1 PRHDT, CDR2 FYEKMQ (reference sequence). Here the CDR3 DNA reads TGTGCCAGCAGCTTAAGGGGGAGCGGGCTAGCAGCCGAGCAGTACTTC. It is translated as CASSLRGSGLAAEQYF.

The V call is TRBV6-5, the J call TRBJ2-3; D possibly corresponds to TRBD2 (7 bases). The CDR3 sequence is 15 residues long. V was clipped by 2 bases and J by 5 bases, with 14 bases between them. In germline, CDR1 is MNHEY, CDR2 SVGAGI. CDR3 sequence: CASSYGRGAKDTQYF. DNA of the CDR3: TGTGCCAGCAGTTACGGACGGGGGGCTAAAGATACGCAGTATTTT.

The rearrangement uses TRBV30 and TRBJ2-7; D is unclear. Germline CDR1 and CDR2: GTSNPN and SVGIG (reference sequence). The CDR3 runs to 14 residues. V lost 2 bases and J 1 base, leaving 12 bases between the germline ends. CDR3 bases: TGTGCCTGGAGTCCTCCCTCCGTGTCCTACGAGCAGTACTTC. Protein product: CAWSPPSVSYEQYF.

The V and J genes are TRBV25-1 and TRBJ2-2; D not resolved. V was clipped by 4 bases and J by 8 bases, with 5 bases between them. CDR1 is MGHDK and CDR2 is SYGVNS in the germline V gene. The CDR3 length is 11 residues. The CDR3 sequence is CASSGWGELFF. The CDR3 DNA reads TGTGCCAGCAGTGGGTGGGGGGAGCTGTTTTTT.

The V and J genes are TRBV4-1 and TRBJ1-2; maybe TRBD1 (6 bases). The V end was cut by 2 bases, the J end by 2 bases, with 9 bases between. The CDR3 has 14 residues. Looked up from germline, CDR1 is MGHRA and CDR2 is YSYEKL. CDR3 bases: TGCGCCAGCAGCCAATTTACAGGGAACTATGGCTACACCTTC. Its translation: CASSQFTGNYGYTF.

CDR3 nucleotide sequence: TGTGCCAGCAGTTTTGGGAAGAACACCGGGGAGCTGTTTTTT. Translation: CASSFGKNTGELFF. The chain carries TRBV27 and TRBJ2-2; no definite D call. The germline V gene encodes CDR1 MNHEY and CDR2 SMNVEV (reference sequence). This CDR3 has 14 residues. Trimming removed 3 bases from V and 1 base from J, with 6 bases in between.

V usage is TRBV4-1 and J usage is TRBJ1-5; 11 nucleotides match TRBD1. Trimming removed 1 base from V and 7 bases from J; junction bases left unmatched: 3. CDR1 is MGHRA, CDR2 YSYEKL, per germline. CDR3 size: 15 residues. In nucleotides, the CDR3 is TGCGCCAGCAGCCAAGGGGGGACAGGGGGGCAGCCCCAGCATTTT. Translation: CASSQGGTGGQPQHF.

This sequence joins TRBV6-5 and TRBJ2-7; D gene uncertain. Germline V gene data show CDR1 as MNHEY and CDR2 as SVGAGI. V was clipped by 2 bases and J by 5 bases, with 7 bases between them. The CDR3 totals 12 residues. The CDR3 here is CASSYGSDEQYF. The CDR3, as DNA: TGTGCCAGCAGTTACGGTTCTGACGAGCAGTACTTC.

In DNA form, the CDR3 reads TGCAGCGTTGAAGACCGGGACAGAAGCTCCTACGAGCAGTACTTC. Translation: CSVEDRDRSSYEQYF. The genes are TRBV29-1 and TRBJ2-7; 7 bases agree with TRBD1. Germline V gene sequence: CDR1 SQVTM, CDR2 ANQGSEA. This CDR3 spans 15 amino acids. After removal of 0 bases from V and 0 bases from J, the junction contained 5 bases not matched to a gene.